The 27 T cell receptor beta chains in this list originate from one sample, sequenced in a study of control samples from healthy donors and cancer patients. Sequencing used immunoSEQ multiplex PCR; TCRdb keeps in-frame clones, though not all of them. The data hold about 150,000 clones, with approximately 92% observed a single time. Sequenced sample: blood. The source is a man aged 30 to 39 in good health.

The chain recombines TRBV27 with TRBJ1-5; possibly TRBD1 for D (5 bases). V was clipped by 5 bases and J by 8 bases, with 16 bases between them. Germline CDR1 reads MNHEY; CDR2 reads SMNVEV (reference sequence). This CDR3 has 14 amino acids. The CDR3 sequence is CASSVGGIKEPQHF. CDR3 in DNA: TGTGCCAGCAGTGTCGGGGGGATCAAGGAGCCCCAGCATTTT.

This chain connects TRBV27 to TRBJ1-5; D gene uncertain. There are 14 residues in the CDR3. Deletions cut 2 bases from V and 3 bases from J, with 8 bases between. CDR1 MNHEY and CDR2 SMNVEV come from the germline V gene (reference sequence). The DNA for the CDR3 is TGTGCCAGCAGTTTAATAGGGAACAATCAGCCCCAGCATTTT. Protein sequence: CASSLIGNNQPQHF.

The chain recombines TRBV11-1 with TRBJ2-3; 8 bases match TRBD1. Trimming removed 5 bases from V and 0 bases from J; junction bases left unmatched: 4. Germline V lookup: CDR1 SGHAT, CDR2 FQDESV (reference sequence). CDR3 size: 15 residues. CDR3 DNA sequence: TGTGCCAGCAGCCCCCGGGACAGGAGCACAGATACGCAGTATTTT. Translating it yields CASSPRDRSTDTQYF.

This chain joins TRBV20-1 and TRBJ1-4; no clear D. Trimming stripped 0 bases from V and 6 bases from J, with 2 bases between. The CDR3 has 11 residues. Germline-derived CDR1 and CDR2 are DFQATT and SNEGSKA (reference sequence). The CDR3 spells CSAREDEKLFF. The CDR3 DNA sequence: TGCAGTGCTAGAGAAGATGAAAAACTGTTTTTT.

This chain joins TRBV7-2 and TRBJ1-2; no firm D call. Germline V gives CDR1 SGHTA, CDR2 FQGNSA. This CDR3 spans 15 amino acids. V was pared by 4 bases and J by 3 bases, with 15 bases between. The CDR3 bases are TGTGCCAGCAGCTCCAGAACCGGGTCGGACTATGGCTACACCTTC. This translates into CASSSRTGSDYGYTF.

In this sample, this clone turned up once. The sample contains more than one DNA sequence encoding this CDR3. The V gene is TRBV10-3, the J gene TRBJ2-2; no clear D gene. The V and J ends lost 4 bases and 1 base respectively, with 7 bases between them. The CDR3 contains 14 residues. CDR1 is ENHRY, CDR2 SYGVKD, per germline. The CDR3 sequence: CAISGGRNTGELFF. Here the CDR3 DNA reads TGTGCCATCAGTGGAGGCAGGAACACCGGGGAGCTGTTTTTT.

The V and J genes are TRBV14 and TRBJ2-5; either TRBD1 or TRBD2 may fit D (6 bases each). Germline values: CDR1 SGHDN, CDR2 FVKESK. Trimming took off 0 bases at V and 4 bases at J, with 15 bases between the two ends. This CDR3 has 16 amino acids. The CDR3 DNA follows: TGTGCCAGCAGCCAAGATCTGAGGGGGGCGAGAGAGACCCAGTACTTC. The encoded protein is CASSQDLRGARETQYF.

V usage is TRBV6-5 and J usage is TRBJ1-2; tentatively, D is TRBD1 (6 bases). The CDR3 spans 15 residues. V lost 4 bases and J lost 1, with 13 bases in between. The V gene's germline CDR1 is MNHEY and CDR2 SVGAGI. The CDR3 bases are TGTGCCAGCAGTTCTGCGAGGGGGAGTAACTATGGCTACACCTTC. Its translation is CASSSARGSNYGYTF.

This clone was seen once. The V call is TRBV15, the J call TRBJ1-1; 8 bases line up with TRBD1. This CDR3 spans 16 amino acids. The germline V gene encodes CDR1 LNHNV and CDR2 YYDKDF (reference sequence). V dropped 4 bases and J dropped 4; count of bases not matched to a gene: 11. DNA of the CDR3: TGTGCCACCAGCATATTCGCAGGGGGCTCGAGCACTGAAGCTTTCTTT. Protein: CATSIFAGGSSTEAFF.

The CDR3 DNA sequence: TGTGCCAGCAGCTTGGCCTTTGAAGGGGCGTTGGACTATGGCTACACCTTC. Encoded protein: CASSLAFEGALDYGYTF. This rearrangement joins TRBV5-8 to TRBJ1-2; possible D gene TRBD1, 5 bases. Trimming left V 0 bases short and J 3 bases short, with 18 bases between. The V gene's germline CDR1 is SGHTS and CDR2 YDEGEE. The CDR3 consists of 17 residues.

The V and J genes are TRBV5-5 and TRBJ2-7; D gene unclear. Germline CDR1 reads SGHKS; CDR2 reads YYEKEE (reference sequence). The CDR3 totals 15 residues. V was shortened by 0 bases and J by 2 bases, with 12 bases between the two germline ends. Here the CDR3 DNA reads TGTGCCAGCAGCTTGGTAGTTGGGCGACCCTACGAGCAGTACTTC. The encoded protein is CASSLVVGRPYEQYF.

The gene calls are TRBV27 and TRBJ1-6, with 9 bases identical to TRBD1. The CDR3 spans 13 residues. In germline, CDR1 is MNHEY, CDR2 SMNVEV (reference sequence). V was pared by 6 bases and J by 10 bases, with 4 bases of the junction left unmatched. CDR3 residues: CASRGQGYSPLHF. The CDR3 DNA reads TGTGCCAGCAGGGGACAGGGCTACTCACCCCTCCACTTT.

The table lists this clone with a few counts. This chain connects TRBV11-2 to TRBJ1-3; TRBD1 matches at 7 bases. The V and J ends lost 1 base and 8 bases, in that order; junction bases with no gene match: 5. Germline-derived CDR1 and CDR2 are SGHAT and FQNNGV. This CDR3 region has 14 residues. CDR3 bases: TGTGCCAGCAGCTTAGGAGGGGGCGTAGACACCATATATTTT. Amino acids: CASSLGGGVDTIYF. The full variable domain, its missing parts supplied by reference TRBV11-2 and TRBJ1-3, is EAGVAQSPRYKIIEKRQSVAFWCNPISGHATLYWYQQILGQGPKLLIQFQNNGVVDDSQLPKDRFSAERLKGVDSTLKIQPAKLEDSAVYLCASSLGGGVDTIYFGEGSWLTVV.

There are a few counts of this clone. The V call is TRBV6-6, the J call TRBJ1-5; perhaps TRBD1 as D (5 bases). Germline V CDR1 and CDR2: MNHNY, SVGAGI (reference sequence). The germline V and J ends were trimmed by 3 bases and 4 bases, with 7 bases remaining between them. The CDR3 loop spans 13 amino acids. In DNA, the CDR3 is TGTGCCAGCAGTTATGGGGGTAATCAGCCCCAGCATTTT. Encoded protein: CASSYGGNQPQHF.

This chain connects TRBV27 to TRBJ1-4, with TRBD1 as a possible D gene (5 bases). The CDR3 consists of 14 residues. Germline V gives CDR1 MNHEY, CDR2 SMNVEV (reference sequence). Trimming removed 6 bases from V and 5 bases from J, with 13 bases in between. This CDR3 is CASRTRGGNEKLFF. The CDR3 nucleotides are TGTGCCAGCAGAACCCGGGGGGGGAATGAAAAACTGTTTTTT.

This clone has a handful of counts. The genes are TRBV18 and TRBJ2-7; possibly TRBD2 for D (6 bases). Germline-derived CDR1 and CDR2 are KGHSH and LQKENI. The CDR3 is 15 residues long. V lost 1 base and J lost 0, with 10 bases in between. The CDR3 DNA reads TGTGCCAGCTCACCACTCGGCGGGGACTCCTACGAGCAGTACTTC. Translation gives CASSPLGGDSYEQYF.

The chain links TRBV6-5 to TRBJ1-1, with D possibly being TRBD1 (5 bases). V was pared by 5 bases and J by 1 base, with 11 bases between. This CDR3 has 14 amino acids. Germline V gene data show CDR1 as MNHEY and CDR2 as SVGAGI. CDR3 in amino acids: CASSPGQGNTEAFF. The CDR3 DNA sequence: TGTGCCAGCAGTCCCGGACAAGGGAACACTGAAGCTTTCTTT.

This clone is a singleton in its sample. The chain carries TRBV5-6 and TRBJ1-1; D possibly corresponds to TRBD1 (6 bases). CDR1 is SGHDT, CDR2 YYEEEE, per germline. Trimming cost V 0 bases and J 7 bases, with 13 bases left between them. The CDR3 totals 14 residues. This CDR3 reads CASSLERQALEAFF. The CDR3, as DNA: TGTGCCAGCAGCTTGGAGAGACAGGCTCTTGAAGCTTTCTTT.

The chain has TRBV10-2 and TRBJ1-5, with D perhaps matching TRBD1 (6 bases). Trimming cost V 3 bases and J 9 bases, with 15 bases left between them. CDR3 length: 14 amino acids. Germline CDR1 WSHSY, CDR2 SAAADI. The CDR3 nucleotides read TGCGCCAGCAGTGACTCAAGGAGAGGGGGGCCCCAGCATTTT. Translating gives CASSDSRRGGPQHF.

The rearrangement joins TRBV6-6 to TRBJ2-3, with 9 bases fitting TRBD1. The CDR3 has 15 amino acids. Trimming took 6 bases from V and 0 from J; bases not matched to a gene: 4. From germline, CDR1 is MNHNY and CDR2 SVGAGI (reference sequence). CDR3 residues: CASRTGGLSTDTQYF. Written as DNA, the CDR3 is TGTGCCAGCAGAACAGGGGGCTTGAGCACAGATACGCAGTATTTT.

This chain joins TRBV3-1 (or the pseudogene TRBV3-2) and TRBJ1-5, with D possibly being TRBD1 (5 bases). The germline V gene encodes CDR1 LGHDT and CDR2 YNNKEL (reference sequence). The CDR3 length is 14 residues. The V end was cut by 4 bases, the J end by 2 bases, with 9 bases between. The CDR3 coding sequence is TGTGCCAGCAGCCTGTTGGGGGGCAATCAGCCCCAGCATTTT. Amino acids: CASSLLGGNQPQHF.

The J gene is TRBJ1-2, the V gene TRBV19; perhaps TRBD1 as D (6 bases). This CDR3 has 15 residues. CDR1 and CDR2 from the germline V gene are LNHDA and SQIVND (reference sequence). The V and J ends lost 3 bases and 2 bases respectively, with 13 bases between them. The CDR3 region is CASSIPAGANYGYTF. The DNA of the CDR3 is TGTGCCAGTAGTATCCCGGCAGGGGCGAACTATGGCTACACCTTC. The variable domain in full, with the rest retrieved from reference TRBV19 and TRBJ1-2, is DGGITQSPKYLFRKEGQNVTLSCEQNLNHDAMYWYRQDPGQGLRLIYYSQIVNDFQKGDIAEGYSVSREKKESFPLTVTSAQKNPTAFYLCASSIPAGANYGYTFGSGTRLTVV.

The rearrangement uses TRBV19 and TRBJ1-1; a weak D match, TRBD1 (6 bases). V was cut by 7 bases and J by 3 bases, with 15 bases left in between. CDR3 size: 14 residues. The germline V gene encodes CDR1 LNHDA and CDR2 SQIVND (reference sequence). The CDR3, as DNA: TGTGCCAGTACTCCAACAGGGTCCCACACTGAAGCTTTCTTT. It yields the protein CASTPTGSHTEAFF.

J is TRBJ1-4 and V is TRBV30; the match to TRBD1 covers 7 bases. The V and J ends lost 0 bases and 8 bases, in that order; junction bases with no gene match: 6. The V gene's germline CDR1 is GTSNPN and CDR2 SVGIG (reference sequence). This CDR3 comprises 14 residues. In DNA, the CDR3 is TGTGCCTGGAGTGTAAGGGGGCATCGGGAAAAACTGTTTTTT. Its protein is CAWSVRGHREKLFF. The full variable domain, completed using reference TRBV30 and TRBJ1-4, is SQTIHQWPATLVQPVGSPLSLECTVEGTSNPNLYWYRQAAGRGLQLLFYSVGIGQISSEVPQNLSASRPQDRQFILSSKKLLLSDSGFYLCAWSVRGHREKLFFGSGTQLSVL.

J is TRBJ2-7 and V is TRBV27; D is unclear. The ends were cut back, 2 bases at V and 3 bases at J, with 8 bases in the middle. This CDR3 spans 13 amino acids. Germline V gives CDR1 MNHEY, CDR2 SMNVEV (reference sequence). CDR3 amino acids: CASSLGQDYEQYF. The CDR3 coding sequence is TGTGCCAGCAGTTTAGGGCAGGACTACGAGCAGTACTTC.

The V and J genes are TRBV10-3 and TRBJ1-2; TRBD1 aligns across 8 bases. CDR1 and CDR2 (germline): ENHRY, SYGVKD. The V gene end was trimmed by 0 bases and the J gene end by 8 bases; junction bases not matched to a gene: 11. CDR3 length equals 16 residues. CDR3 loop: CAISESRPTGAGGYTF. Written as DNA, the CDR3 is TGTGCCATCAGTGAGTCGCGTCCGACAGGGGCAGGGGGCTACACCTTC.

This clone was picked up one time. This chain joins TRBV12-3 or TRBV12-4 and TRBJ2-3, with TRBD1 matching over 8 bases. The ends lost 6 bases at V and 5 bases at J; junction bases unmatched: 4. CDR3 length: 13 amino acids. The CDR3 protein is CASRDREEDTQYF. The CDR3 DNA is TGTGCCAGCAGGGACAGGGAAGAAGATACGCAGTATTTT.